The entry below gives a single TCR beta chain sequence along with its context. Its antigen is unidentified. Isolation per sample recovered at least 7 million PBMCs. This sample stems from a study of blood T cells in healthy people across ages. Through a sample-barcoded 5' primer and a J-beta primer mix, a second PCR was run for roughly 7 to 12 cycles. Each TCR beta cDNA got a 12-nucleotide random molecular identifier. TCRdb recomputed calls from the 5' RACE reads with MiXCR, one row per CDR3 protein. The sample lists about 1.4 million distinct CDR3 sequences; approximately 63% were seen once. Findings of the study overall: The percentage of naive T cells correlated strongly with TCR beta diversity. With donor CMV status unknown, expanded clonotype changes were possibly confounded.

The sample was blood. The receptor comes from a man aged 18 to 30 in good health.

The CDR3 DNA reads as TGCAGTGCCCCGCAAGCAGGGCCGGGGGCCAAAAACATTCAGTACTTC. Residues: CSAPQAGPGAKNIQYF. The chain uses TRBV20-1 and TRBJ2-4; D may correspond to TRBD1 or TRBD2 (5 bases each). V was cut by 6 bases and J by 1 base, with 19 bases left in between. Germline V gene lookup returns CDR1 DFQATT and CDR2 SNEGSKA (reference sequence). The CDR3 is 16 amino acids.